The entry below describes one T cell receptor beta chain. The sample originates from a study of OX40 agonist ivuxolimab in advanced cancers. On the study more broadly: Earlier treatment with anti-PD-1, anti-PD-L1 or anti-CTLA-4 was permitted, and under 50% had received some. Of the patients, three showed partial responses, one with hepatocellular carcinoma and two with cutaneous melanoma.

The CDR3 runs 14 residues. Germline V lookup: CDR1 GTSNPN, CDR2 SVGIG (reference sequence). V gave up 3 bases and J gave up 7 bases; unmatched junction bases: 5. Profiled with immunoSEQ multiplex PCR; TCRdb holds only in-frame clones, not every one. This sample has 35,000 to 45,000 clones; 91% occur once, and the top ten carry 25% to 30%. The rearrangement joins TRBV30 to TRBJ1-5; 11 nucleotides line up with TRBD1. The sequenced sample was CD4+ or CD8+ T cells sorted from blood, obtained in a trial of the OX40 agonist ivuxolimab. The receptor was derived from an adult with an advanced solid tumor such as melanoma, head and neck, liver or kidney cancer. This CDR3 reads CAWSGGTGGQPQHF. The CDR3 bases are TGTGCCTGGAGCGGTGGGACAGGGGGACAGCCCCAGCATTTT.